The source of this T cell receptor beta chain is a study of CD8 T cells in Susac syndrome. The CD8+ and CD4+ T cells were negatively isolated, with the TEMRA cells enriched by FACS. Reverse transcription of about 0.45 to 1 ug RNA was performed with random hexamers. TCRdb analysed the immunoSEQ multiplex PCR reads with MiXCR anew, one entry per CDR3 protein. The sample contains some 80,000 distinct CDR3 sequences, 85% to 95% of which appear only once. Germline CDR1 reads MNHEY; CDR2 reads SMNVEV (reference sequence). The CDR3 consists of 13 residues. V dropped 6 bases and J dropped 3; count of bases not matched to a gene: 4.

This chain connects TRBV27 to TRBJ2-7, with 8 bases aligning to TRBD1. Sequencing input: CD8+ T cells from PBMCs. This clonotype was sampled from a human donor in good health. The DNA of the CDR3 is TGTGCCAGCAGCTACGGACAGGGCTACGAGCAGTACTTC. It yields the protein CASSYGQGYEQYF.